The 9 T cell receptor beta chains in this list originate from one sample, sequenced in a study of response to subunit inactivated influenza vaccine. Via MiXCR, TCRdb re-called the RT-PCR reads, giving one row per CDR3 protein. This sample carries about 160,000 distinct CDR3 sequences, 11% of them seen once, and the ten largest clones take about an eighth. This sample comprised non-naive T cells sorted from PBMCs, obtained 40 to 50 days after vaccination. These receptors all come from a man aged 50 or older who received an inactivated influenza vaccine.

This clonotype was counted only a few times. The chain employs TRBV4-2 and TRBJ2-6; D perhaps matches TRBD2 (6 bases). The germline V gene encodes CDR1 LGHNA and CDR2 YNFKEQ. This CDR3 comprises 19 residues. Trimming took 4 bases from V and 1 from J, leaving 20 bases between them. CDR3 DNA: TGTGCCAGCAGCCCACATGGAGGGACCTCAGGTTCTGGGGCCAACGTCCTGACTTTC. Its translation: CASSPHGGTSGSGANVLTF.

This clonotype was picked up many times. The chain uses TRBV15 and TRBJ1-6; TRBD1 is a possible D gene (6 bases). Germline lookup yields CDR1 LNHNV and CDR2 YYDKDF (reference sequence). Trimming cost V 0 bases and J 6 bases, with 6 bases left between them. CDR3 size: 14 residues. This CDR3 is CATSREGANSPLHF. In DNA, the CDR3 is TGTGCCACCAGCAGAGAGGGGGCTAATTCACCCCTCCACTTT.

This clonotype turned up a few times. The chain combines TRBV9 with TRBJ2-7; 12 bases agree with TRBD1. The CDR3 has 15 residues. Germline V gives CDR1 SGDLS, CDR2 YYNGEE. The J segment lost 6 bases and the V segment lost 3 bases, leaving 7 bases of the junction unmatched. The CDR3: CASSASGTGGVEQYF. CDR3 DNA sequence: TGTGCCAGCAGCGCGTCCGGGACAGGGGGCGTCGAGCAGTACTTC.

Only a few counts were recorded for this clonotype. V and J are TRBV15 and TRBJ2-5; 7 bases match TRBD1. Per the germline V gene, CDR1 is LNHNV and CDR2 is YYDKDF (reference sequence). The CDR3 covers 13 residues. After removal of 9 bases from V and 1 base from J, the junction contained 5 bases not matched to a gene. CDR3 sequence: CATRKGAQETQYF. The CDR3 nucleotides are TGTGCCACTAGGAAGGGGGCCCAAGAGACCCAGTACTTC.

This clonotype was counted a few times. The chain has TRBV14 and TRBJ1-2, with TRBD1 matching 10 bases. With V trimmed by 3 bases and J by 6 bases, 4 bases remained unmatched. CDR1 SGHDN and CDR2 FVKESK come from the germline V gene. The CDR3 is made up of 14 amino acids. In DNA form, the CDR3 reads TGTGCCAGCAGCCACCCGGGACAGGGGCATGGCTACACCTTC. This encodes CASSHPGQGHGYTF.

Of note for this clonotype: One junction end does not reproduce the germline sequence, and a read error may be involved. This chain uses TRBV10-3 with TRBJ2-5; D might be TRBD1 (5 bases). The CDR3 runs 13 residues. Germline V lookup: CDR1 ENHRY, CDR2 SYGVKD. The DNA of the CDR3 is TGTGCCGGTTCCAGGGTAGCCCAAGCGACCCAGTACTTC. Its protein product is CAGSRVAQATQYF.

This clonotype was detected many times. The gene calls are TRBV6-2 or TRBV6-3 and TRBJ2-1; D might be TRBD2 (6 bases). The V end was cut by 5 bases, the J end by 5 bases, with 25 bases between. CDR3 length: 18 amino acids. Germline CDR1 reads MNHEY; CDR2 reads SVGEGT. CDR3 nucleotide sequence: TGTGCCAGCAGTAACGACGTTTTTGGGGGGTCCGAGCACAATGAGCAGTTCTTC. This encodes CASSNDVFGGSEHNEQFF.

This clonotype was seen repeatedly, ten times or more. The CDR3 sequence: CSVETGERSYNEQFF. CDR3 nucleotide sequence: TGCAGCGTTGAGACGGGGGAGCGCTCCTACAATGAGCAGTTCTTC. The gene calls are TRBV29-1 and TRBJ2-1, with D possibly TRBD2 on 6 matching bases. This CDR3 comprises 15 residues. V was clipped by 3 bases and J by 0 bases, with 12 bases between them. Germline V gives CDR1 SQVTM, CDR2 ANQGSEA.

This clonotype occurred a few times. This chain uses TRBV5-1 with TRBJ2-1, with TRBD2 identical over 8 bases. V trimming: 5 bases; J trimming: 6 bases; junction bases outside the gene matches: 7. The germline CDR1 and CDR2 sequences are SGHRS and YFSETQ. This CDR3 comprises 14 residues. In DNA form, the CDR3 reads TGCGCCAGCAGGATCGCGGGGGGCCTCAATGAGCAGTTCTTC. Its translation is CASRIAGGLNEQFF.